This TCR beta chain was sequenced during a study of cytomegalovirus exposure and HLA in healthy donors. Study in general: The approximately 120 validation repertoires, a later analysis reported, used the same platform as the roughly 660 repertoires from the first cohort.

This CDR3 region has 16 residues. J was trimmed by 7 bases and V by 0 bases; bases with no gene match: 7. CDR1 LGHNA and CDR2 YNFKEQ come from the germline V gene. TCRdb's copy holds only in-frame clones and misses some; the assay was immunoSEQ multiplex PCR. The sample shows around 400,000 clones, more than 80% of them seen only once. A word on this clone: The antigen remains undetermined.

The study, taken as a whole, reports: The study found most TCR sequences rare, yet found some public TCRs in many donors. Researchers counted around 180 TCR beta chains as cytomegalovirus-associated. It was found in a later analysis that first-cohort TCR clusters tended to co-occur in the approximately 130 validation repertoires.

The receptor comes from a woman between 18 and 29 years old in good health and CMV-seronegative. The V gene is TRBV4-2, the J gene TRBJ2-2; 8 positions agree with TRBD2. Sequenced material: PBMCs. The CDR3 DNA sequence: TGTGCCAGCAGCCAAGAAAGGGGACTAGATTTCGGGGAGCTGTTTTTT. Encoded protein: CASSQERGLDFGELFF.